This T cell receptor beta chain was recorded in a study of regulatory T cells in long-lasting Graves disease (dated by TCRdb to the early 2020s). Regarding the study in general: Persistent Graves' disease was defined as persistently positive TSH receptor autoantibodies together with antithyroid drug treatment for over 5 years. Persistent Graves' disease patients were compared with newly diagnosed Graves' disease patients by peripheral blood TCR sequencing and RNA sequencing. The study took place in China and was registered as a clinical trial. A total of some 35 samples underwent TCR sequencing: about 13 from persistent and roughly 20 from newly diagnosed Graves' disease patients. On average, persistent Graves' disease patients in the clinical cohort had been on antithyroid drugs for around ten years.

The sample's time point, from its label and the paper: persistent/refractory GD, antithyroid drugs over 5 years with positive TRAb. RNA was extracted from PBMCs in TRIzol for both TCR sequencing and RNA sequencing. Graves' disease was diagnosed according to American Thyroid Association guidelines. Patients were recruited from an endocrinology department in Xi'an, China. Each patient gave approximately 10 milliliters of peripheral blood, collected in an EDTA anticoagulant tube. Ficoll Paque Plus density gradient separation was used to isolate PBMCs, and no further T cell sorting was performed. An Agilent 2100 Bioanalyzer and agarose gel were used to check RNA quality, while a NanoDrop 2000 measured RNA concentration. The library was made by multiplex PCR. Sequencing instrument: Illumina HiSeq 4000. To build TCR beta libraries, CDR3 regions were amplified by Arm-PCR using iRepertoire HTBI primers. Before sequencing, the PCR products went through gel purification. Turning to the authors' computational methods: Gene usage analysis of CDR3 amino acid clonotypes used the roughly 60 TRBV and fewer than 15 TRBJ segments found across samples. COPE and FqMerger were used to merge filtered high-quality paired reads into contigs. BLAST was used to align contigs to the IMGT TRBV, TRBD and TRBJ reference genes, and CDR3 was defined following IMGT. Clonotypes above 0.1% frequency were classified as highly expanded clones. Shannon entropy was used to measure repertoire diversity, and the Gini coefficient was used to measure V-J evenness. A clonotype was considered public if more than one individual shared it. TCRdb handled the public reads itself, with Q25 trimming in fastp and clone calling in MiXCR, and kept productive beta chains. Each entry merges the rows of one CDR3 protein and shows their most common DNA and genes. The V and J calls reflect TCRdb's pipeline rather than the authors' work. The sample table holds a few hundred thousand distinct CDR3 sequences, of which 23% were seen once. 25% to 30% of the sample lies in the top ten.

This clonotype has just a few counts. Its target antigen remains unknown. Per-base quality was not reported, and no clone a single base away is much larger than it. The full study reports these points: Peripheral blood alone was examined, since thyroid tissue, which constituted the primary lesion, could not be accessed. Sequencing and analysis were limited to the TCR beta chain. Patients with persistent disease shared more public clonotypes (around 2,500) than newly diagnosed patients did (approximately 970). Lower TCR Shannon entropy and fewer highly expanded clones were observed in persistent Graves' disease patients than in newly diagnosed patients, which suggested clonal expansion. TRBV28, TRBJ1-2 and TRBJ2-5 were preferentially used in persistent disease, while TRBV20-1 and TRBJ2-1 were favored in newly diagnosed disease. The authors acknowledged the small sample size as a limitation that may reduce accuracy.

CDR1 and CDR2 were assigned from the germline V gene (reference sequence) as SEHNR and FQNEAQ. The CDR3 sequence holds 13 residues, the cysteine and phenylalanine included. Just the 39-base CDR3 DNA is kept, in frame starting at base 1. Compared with germline, V lacks 0 bases and J lacks 9 bases; bases without a gene match: 2. This clonotype was obtained from a woman aged 40 to 55 with Graves disease. Donor details come from another sample of the same person, matched by shared clones. The sample in question was peripheral blood mononuclear cells (PBMCs), obtained when the disease was refractory, from a patient treated with antithyroid drugs. Recombination connected TRBV7-9 to TRBJ2-1; TRBD2 matches 7 bases in the middle. The bases are TGTGCCAGCAGCTTAGCGCGCGGGGGTGAGCAGTTCTTC. This encodes CASSLARGGEQFF.